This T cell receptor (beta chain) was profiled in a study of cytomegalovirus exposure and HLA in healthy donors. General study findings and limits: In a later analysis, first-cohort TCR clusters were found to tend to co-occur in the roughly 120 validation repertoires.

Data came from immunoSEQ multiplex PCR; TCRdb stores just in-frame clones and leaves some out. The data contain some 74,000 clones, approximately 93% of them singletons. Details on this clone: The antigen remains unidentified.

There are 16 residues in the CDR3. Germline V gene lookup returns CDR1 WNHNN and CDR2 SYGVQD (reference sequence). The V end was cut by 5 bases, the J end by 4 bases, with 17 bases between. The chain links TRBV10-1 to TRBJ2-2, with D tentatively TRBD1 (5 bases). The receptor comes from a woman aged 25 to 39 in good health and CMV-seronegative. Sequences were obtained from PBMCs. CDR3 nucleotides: TGCGCCAGCAGTCCACCAGGGTTGGAGCCCACCGGGGAGCTGTTTTTT. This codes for CASSPPGLEPTGELFF.